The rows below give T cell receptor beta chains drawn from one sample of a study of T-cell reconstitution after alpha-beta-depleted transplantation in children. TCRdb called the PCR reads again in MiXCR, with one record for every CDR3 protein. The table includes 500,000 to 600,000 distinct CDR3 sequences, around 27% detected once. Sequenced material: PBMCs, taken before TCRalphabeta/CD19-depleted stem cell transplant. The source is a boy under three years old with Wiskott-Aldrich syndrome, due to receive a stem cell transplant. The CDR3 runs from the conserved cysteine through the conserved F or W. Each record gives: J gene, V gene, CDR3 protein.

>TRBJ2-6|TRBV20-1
CSARERGKGGSGANVLTF
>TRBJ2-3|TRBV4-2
CASPWTGGIPDTQYF
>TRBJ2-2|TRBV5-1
CASSGGQTTGELFF
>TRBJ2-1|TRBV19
CASRRDRGPSRDPNEQFF
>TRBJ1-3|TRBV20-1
CSARDLSGARGNTIYF
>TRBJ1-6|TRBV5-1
CASSPYYGNSPLHF
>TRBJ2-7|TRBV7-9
CASSLNRGTYEQYF
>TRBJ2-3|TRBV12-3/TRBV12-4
CASRASGTSGITDTQYF
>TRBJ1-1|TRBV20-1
CSARDPRAGGAFF
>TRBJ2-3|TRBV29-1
CSVSNSIQGDTQYF
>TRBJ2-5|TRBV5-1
CASRPRQGVETQYF
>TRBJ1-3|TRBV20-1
CSASGGVGNTIYF
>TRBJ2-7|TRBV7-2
CASSPLAGGVRGREQYF
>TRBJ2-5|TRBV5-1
CASSYRVPQETQYF
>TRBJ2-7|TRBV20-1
CSSRPAGGHTKAYEQYF
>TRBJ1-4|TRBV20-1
CSASPFNSATNEKLFF
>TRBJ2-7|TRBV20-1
CSASGPSSYEQYF
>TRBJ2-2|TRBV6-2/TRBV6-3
CASSSRRGGGTGELFF
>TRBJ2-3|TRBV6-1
CASKDAGGLDTQYF
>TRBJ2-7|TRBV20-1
CSVPAGSGYEQYF
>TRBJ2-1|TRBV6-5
CASSVLANSGNEQFF
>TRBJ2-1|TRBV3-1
CASSQDRRGGEQFF
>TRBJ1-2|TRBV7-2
CASSIQVGQSGYTF
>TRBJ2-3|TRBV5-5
CASSFIQSTDTQYF
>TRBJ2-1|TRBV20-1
CSARAGAYNEQFF
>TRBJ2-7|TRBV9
CASSAGHSYEQYF
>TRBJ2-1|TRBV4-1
CASSQLAGVLTYNEQFF
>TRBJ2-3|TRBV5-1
CASSFGDSTDTQYF